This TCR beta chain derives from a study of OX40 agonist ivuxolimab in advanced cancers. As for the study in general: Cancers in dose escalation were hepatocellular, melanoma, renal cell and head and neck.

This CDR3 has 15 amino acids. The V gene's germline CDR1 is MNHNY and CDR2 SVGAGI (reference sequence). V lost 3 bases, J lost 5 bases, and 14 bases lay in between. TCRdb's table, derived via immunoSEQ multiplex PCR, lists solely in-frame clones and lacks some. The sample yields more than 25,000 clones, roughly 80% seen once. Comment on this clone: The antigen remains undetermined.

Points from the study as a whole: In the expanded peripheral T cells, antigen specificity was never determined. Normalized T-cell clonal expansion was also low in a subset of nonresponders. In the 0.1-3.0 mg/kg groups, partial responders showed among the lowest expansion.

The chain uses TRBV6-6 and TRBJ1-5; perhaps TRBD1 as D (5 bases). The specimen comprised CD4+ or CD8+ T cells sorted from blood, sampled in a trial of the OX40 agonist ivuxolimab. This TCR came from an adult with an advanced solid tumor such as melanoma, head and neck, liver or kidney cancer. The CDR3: CASSYRRDLYQPQHF. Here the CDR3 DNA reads TGTGCCAGCAGTTATCGCAGGGATCTCTATCAGCCCCAGCATTTT.